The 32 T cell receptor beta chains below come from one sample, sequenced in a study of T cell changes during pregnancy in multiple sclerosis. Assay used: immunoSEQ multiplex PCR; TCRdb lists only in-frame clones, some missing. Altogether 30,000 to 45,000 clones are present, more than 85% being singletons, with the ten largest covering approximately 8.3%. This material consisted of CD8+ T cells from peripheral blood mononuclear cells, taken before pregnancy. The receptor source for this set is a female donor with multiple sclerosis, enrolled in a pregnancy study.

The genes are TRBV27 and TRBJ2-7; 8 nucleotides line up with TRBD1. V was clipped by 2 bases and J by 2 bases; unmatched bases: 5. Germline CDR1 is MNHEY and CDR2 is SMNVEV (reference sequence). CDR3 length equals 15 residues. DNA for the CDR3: TGTGCCAGCAGTTTAGCGGGGACAGGAACCTACGAGCAGTACTTC. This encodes CASSLAGTGTYEQYF.

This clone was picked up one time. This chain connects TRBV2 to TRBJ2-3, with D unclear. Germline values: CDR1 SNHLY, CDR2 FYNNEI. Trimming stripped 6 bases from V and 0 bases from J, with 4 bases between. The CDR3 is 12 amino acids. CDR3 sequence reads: CASRGSTDTQYF. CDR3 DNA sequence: TGTGCCAGCAGGGGCAGCACAGATACGCAGTATTTT.

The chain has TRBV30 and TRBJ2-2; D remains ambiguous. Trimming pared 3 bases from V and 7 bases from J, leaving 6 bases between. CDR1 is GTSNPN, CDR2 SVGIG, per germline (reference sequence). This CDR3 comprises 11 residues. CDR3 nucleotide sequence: TGTGCCTGGAGGCCTAGCGGGGAGCTGTTTTTT. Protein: CAWRPSGELFF.

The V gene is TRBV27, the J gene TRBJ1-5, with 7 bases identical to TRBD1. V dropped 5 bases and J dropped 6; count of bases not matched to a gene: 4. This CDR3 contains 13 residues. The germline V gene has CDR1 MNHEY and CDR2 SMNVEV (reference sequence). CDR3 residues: CASSPAGGQPQHF. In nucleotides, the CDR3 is TGTGCCAGCAGTCCAGCAGGGGGTCAGCCCCAGCATTTT.

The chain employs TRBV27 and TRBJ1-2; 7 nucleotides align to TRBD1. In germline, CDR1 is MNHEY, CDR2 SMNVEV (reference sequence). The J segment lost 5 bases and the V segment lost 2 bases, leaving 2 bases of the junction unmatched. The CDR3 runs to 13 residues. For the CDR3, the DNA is TGTGCCAGCAGTTTAGCACAGGGGTATGGCTACACCTTC. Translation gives CASSLAQGYGYTF.

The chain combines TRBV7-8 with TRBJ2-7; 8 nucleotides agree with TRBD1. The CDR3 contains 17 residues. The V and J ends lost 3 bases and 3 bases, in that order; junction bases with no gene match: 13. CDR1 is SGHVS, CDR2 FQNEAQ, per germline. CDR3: CASSFINRQGADYEQYF. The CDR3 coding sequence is TGTGCCAGCAGCTTTATAAATCGGCAGGGGGCCGACTACGAGCAGTACTTC.

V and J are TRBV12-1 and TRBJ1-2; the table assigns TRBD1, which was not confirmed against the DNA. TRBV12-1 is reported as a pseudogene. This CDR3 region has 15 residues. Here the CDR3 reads CASSFKRDRDYGYTF. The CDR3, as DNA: TGTGCCAGCAGCTTCAAGCGGGACAGGGACTATGGCTACACCTTC.

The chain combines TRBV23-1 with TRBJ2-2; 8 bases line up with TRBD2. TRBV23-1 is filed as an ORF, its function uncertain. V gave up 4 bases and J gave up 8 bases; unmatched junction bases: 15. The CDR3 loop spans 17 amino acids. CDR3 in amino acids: CASSLIRGGGVQGELFF. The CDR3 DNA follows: TGCGCCAGCAGTCTCATCCGGGGGGGCGGGGTCCAGGGGGAGCTGTTTTTT.

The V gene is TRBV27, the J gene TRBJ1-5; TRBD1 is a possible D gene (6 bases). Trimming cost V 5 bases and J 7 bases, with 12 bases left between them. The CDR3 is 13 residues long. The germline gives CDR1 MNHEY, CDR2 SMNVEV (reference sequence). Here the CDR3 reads CASSAGGGQPQHF. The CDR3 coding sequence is TGTGCCAGCAGTGCGGGGGGCGGCCAGCCCCAGCATTTT.

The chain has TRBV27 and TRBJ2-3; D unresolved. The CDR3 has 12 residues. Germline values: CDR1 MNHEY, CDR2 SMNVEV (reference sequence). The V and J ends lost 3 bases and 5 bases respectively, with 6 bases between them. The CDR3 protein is CASSFSGDTQYF. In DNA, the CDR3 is TGTGCCAGCAGTTTTAGTGGAGATACGCAGTATTTT.

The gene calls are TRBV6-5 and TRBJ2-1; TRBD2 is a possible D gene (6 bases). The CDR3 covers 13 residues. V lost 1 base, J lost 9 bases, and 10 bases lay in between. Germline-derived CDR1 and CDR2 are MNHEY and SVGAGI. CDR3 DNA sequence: TGTGCCAGCAGTTACTTCCAAGCGGGTGAGCAGTTCTTC. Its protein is CASSYFQAGEQFF.

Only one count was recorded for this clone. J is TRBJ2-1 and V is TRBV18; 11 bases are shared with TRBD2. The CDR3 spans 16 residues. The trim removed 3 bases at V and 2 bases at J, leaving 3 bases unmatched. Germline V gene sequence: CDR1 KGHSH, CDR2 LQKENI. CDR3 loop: CASSPGGLAAYNEQFF. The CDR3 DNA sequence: TGTGCCAGCTCACCGGGGGGACTAGCGGCCTACAATGAGCAGTTCTTC.

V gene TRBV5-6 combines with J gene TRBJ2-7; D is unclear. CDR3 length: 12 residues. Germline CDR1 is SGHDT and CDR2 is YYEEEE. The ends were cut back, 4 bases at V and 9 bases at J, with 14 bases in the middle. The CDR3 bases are TGTGCCAGCAGCCTACTAAGTACGAGGCAGTACTTC. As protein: CASSLLSTRQYF. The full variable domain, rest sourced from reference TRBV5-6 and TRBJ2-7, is DAGVTQSPTHLIKTRGQQVTLRCSPKSGHDTVSWYQQALGQGPQFIFQYYEEEERQRGNFPDRFSGHQFPNYSSELNVNALLLGDSALYLCASSLLSTRQYFGPGTRLTVT.

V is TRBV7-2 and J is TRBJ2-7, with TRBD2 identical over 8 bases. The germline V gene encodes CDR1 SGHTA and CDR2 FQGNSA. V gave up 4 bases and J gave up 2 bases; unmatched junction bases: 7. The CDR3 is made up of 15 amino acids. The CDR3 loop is CASSSGGRMTYEQYF. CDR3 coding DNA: TGTGCCAGCAGCTCCGGCGGGAGGATGACCTACGAGCAGTACTTC. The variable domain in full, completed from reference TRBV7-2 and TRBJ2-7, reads GAGVSQSPSNKVTEKGKDVELRCDPISGHTALYWYRQSLGQGLEFLIYFQGNSAPDKSGLPSDRFSAERTGGSVSTLTIQRTQQEDSAVYLCASSSGGRMTYEQYFGPGTRLTVT.

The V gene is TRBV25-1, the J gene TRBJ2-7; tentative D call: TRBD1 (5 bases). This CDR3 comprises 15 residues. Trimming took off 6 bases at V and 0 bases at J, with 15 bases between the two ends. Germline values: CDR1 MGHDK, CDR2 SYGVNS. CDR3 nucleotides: TGTGCCAGCAGCCTCAGACAGAAAAACTCCTACGAGCAGTACTTC. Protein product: CASSLRQKNSYEQYF.

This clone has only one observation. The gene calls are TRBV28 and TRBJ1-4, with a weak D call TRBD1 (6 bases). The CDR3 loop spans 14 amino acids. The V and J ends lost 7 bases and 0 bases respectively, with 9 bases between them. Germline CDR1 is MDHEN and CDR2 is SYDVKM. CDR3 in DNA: TGTGCCAGCAAAACAGGGCCAACTAATGAAAAACTGTTTTTT. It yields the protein CASKTGPTNEKLFF.

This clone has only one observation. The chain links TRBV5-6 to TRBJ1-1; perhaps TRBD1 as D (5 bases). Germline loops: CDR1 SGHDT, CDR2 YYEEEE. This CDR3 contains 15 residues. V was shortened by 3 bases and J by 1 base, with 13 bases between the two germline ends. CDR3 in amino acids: CASSWGGTGNTEAFF. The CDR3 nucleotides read TGTGCCAGCAGCTGGGGGGGAACCGGGAACACTGAAGCTTTCTTT.

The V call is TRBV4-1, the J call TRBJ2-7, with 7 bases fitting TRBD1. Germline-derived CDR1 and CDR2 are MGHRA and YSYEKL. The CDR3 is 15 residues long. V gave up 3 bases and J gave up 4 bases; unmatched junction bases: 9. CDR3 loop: CASSQGQNILYEQYF. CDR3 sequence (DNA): TGCGCCAGCAGCCAGGGACAGAATATACTATACGAGCAGTACTTC.

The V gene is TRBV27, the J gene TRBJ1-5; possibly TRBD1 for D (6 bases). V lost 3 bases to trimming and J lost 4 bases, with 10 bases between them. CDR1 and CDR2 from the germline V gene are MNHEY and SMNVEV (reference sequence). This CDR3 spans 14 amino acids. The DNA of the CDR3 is TGTGCCAGCAGTTTCCTAACAGGGAATCAGCCCCAGCATTTT. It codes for CASSFLTGNQPQHF.

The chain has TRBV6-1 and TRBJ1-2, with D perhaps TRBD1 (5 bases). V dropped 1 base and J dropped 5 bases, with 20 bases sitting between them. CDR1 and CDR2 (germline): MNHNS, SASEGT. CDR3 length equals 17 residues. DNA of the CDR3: TGTGCCAGCAGTGAAGAGGTCTCAGGGAAGGTTGGGTATGGCTACACCTTC. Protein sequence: CASSEEVSGKVGYGYTF.

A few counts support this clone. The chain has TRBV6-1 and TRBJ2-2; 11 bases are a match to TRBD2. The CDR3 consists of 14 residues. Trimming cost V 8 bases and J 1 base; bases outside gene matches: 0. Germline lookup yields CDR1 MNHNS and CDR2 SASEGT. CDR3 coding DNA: TGTGCCAGCGGGACTAGCGGGAACACCGGGGAGCTGTTTTTT. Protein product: CASGTSGNTGELFF.

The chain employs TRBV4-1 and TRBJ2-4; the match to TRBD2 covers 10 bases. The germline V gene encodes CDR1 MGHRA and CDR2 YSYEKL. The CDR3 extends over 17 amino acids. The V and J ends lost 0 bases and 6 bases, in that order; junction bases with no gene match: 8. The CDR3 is CASSQDLLAGDGNIQYF. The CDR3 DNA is TGCGCCAGCAGCCAAGATTTGCTAGCGGGAGACGGAAACATTCAGTACTTC.

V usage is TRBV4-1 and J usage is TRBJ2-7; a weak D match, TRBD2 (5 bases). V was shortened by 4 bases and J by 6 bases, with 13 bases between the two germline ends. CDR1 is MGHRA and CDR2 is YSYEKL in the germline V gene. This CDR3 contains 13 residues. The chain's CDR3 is CASSPPSEGEQYF. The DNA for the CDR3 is TGCGCCAGCAGCCCCCCCAGTGAGGGCGAGCAGTACTTC.

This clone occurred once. The CDR3 nucleotides read TGTGCCAGCAGCTTACCGGGACTACCTAATGAGCAGTTCTTC. Amino acids: CASSLPGLPNEQFF. This sequence joins TRBV7-9 and TRBJ2-1; 7 nucleotides agree with TRBD2. This CDR3 comprises 14 residues. The germline V gene encodes CDR1 SEHNR and CDR2 FQNEAQ (reference sequence). V gave up 2 bases and J gave up 7 bases; unmatched junction bases: 5.

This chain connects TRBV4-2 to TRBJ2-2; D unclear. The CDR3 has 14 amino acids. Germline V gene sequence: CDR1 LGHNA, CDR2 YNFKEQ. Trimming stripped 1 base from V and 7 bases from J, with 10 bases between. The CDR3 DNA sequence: TGTGCCAGCAGCCAAGTCGTAGATGGCGGGGAGCTGTTTTTT. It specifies CASSQVVDGGELFF.

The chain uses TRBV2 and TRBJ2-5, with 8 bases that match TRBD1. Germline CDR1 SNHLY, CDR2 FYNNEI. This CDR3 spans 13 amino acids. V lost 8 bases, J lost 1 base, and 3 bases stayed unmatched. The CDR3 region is CASSDRVQETQYF. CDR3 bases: TGTGCCAGCTCGGACAGGGTCCAAGAGACCCAGTACTTC.

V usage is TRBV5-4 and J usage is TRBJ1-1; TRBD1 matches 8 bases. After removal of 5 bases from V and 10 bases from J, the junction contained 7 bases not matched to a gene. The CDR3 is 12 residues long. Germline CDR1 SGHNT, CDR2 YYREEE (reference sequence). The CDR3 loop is CASRPTTGVAFF. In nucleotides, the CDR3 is TGTGCCAGCAGGCCTACGACAGGGGTAGCTTTCTTT.

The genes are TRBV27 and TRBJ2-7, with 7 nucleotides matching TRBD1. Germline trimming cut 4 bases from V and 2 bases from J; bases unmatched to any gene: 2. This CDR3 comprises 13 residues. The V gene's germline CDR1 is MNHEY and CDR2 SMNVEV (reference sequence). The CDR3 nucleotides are TGTGCCAGCAGTTCACAGGGGCCCTACGAGCAGTACTTC. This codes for CASSSQGPYEQYF.

CDR3 amino acids: CASSEYILGDSYNEQFF. For the CDR3, the DNA is TGTGCCAGCAGTGAATATATTCTGGGAGACTCCTACAATGAGCAGTTCTTC. The chain links TRBV25-1 to TRBJ2-1; tentative D call: TRBD2 (5 bases). The CDR3 has 17 residues. The germline V gene has CDR1 MGHDK and CDR2 SYGVNS. V gave up 0 bases and J gave up 0 bases, with 12 bases separating them.

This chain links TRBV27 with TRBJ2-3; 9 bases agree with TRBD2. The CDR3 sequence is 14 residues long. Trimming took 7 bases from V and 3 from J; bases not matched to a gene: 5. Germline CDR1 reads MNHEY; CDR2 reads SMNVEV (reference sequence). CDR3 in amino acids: CASMGGRVTDTQYF. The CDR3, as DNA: TGTGCCAGCATGGGCGGGAGGGTAACAGATACGCAGTATTTT.

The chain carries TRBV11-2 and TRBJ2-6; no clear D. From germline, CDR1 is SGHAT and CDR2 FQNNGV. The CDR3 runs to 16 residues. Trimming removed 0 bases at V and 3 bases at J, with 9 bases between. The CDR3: CASSLEVGVGANVLTF. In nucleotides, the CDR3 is TGTGCCAGCAGCTTAGAGGTCGGAGTTGGGGCCAACGTCCTGACTTTC.

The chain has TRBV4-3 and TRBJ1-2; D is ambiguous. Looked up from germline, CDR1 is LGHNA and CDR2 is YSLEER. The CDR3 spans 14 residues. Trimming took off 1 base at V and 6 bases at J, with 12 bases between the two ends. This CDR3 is CASSQGVVANGYTF. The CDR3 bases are TGCGCCAGCAGCCAAGGTGTCGTGGCAAATGGCTACACCTTC.